These T cell receptor beta chains were read from a single sample in a study of neoadjuvant anti-PD-1 for oral cavity cancer. Repertoires were generated with immunoSEQ multiplex PCR, while TCRdb's copy carries only in-frame clones and drops some. This table holds approximately 72,000 clones, around 83% found once. This specimen was PBMCs, taken before nivolumab (anti-PD-1) treatment. The origin of the receptors is a person aged 35 to 85 with oral cavity squamous cell carcinoma. CDR3s include the opening cysteine and the closing phenylalanine or tryptophan. The D gene is left open where the match is weak. The size field is filled for only some rows; it gives once, few, many or a size class.

clone_size	v_call	j_call	d_call	cdr3_aa	cdr3_nt
once	TRBV11-2	TRBJ1-1	NA	CASSLGYGNTEAFF	TGTGCCAGCAGCTTAGGGTACGGGAACACTGAAGCTTTCTTT
NA	TRBV19	TRBJ1-2	TRBD1	CASSPAGYRGRNYGYTF	TGTGCCAGTAGTCCAGCGGGATACAGGGGGCGCAACTATGGCTACACCTTC
NA	TRBV2	TRBJ1-2	TRBD1	CASRPGQGSNYGYTF	TGTGCCAGCAGACCAGGACAGGGATCTAACTATGGCTACACCTTC
NA	TRBV27	TRBJ1-2	TRBD1	CASSLKPGQGSGNYGYTF	TGTGCCAGCAGTCTAAAACCGGGACAGGGTTCCGGAAACTATGGCTACACCTTC
NA	TRBV28	TRBJ1-5	TRBD1	CASHQGGSFKPQHF	TGTGCCTCCCACCAAGGGGGCAGTTTCAAGCCCCAGCATTTT
NA	TRBV19	TRBJ1-1	NA	CASSMVEQGEAFF	TGTGCCAGTAGTATGGTTGAACAGGGTGAAGCTTTCTTT
NA	TRBV6-5	TRBJ2-3	NA	CASSSELASTDTQYF	TGTGCCAGCAGCTCGGAGCTGGCTAGCACAGATACGCAGTATTTT
once	TRBV5-1	TRBJ2-3	NA	CASSSIRESDTQYF	TGCGCCAGCAGCTCAATCCGGGAATCAGATACGCAGTATTTT
NA	TRBV18	TRBJ1-5	TRBD1	CASSTGQGASQPQHF	TGTGCCAGCTCGACTGGACAGGGGGCCAGTCAGCCCCAGCATTTT
NA	TRBV7-9	TRBJ2-3	TRBD1	CASSRDRTSTDTQYF	TGTGCCAGCAGCCGGGACAGGACCTCCACAGATACGCAGTATTTT
NA	TRBV18	TRBJ1-3	NA	CASSPRQGTGNTIYF	TGTGCCAGCTCACCAAGGCAGGGGACTGGAAACACCATATATTTT
NA	TRBV27	TRBJ2-1	NA	CASSLGAGVPYNEQFF	TGTGCCAGCAGTTTGGGGGCAGGAGTTCCCTACAATGAGCAGTTCTTC
NA	TRBV1	TRBJ1-1	NA	CTSSRRDRGGTEAFF	TGCACCAGCAGCCGGAGGGACAGGGGCGGCACTGAAGCTTTCTTT
NA	TRBV5-8	TRBJ1-2	NA	CASSFGYSDGYTF	TGTGCCAGCAGCTTCGGGTATTCGGATGGCTACACCTTC
NA	TRBV29-1	TRBJ1-2	TRBD1	CSVEGQGALPYGYTF	TGCAGCGTTGAAGGGCAGGGGGCGCTACCTTATGGCTACACCTTC
NA	TRBV15	TRBJ1-5	TRBD1	CATSRGGGQVNQPQHF	TGTGCCACCAGCAGAGGGGGGGGACAGGTCAATCAGCCCCAGCATTTT
NA	TRBV5-1	TRBJ1-1	NA	CASSLAGRSEAFF	TGCGCCAGCAGCTTGGCCGGGAGAAGTGAAGCTTTCTTT
NA	TRBV30	TRBJ1-4	NA	CAWRLRSQDNEKLFF	TGTGCCTGGAGACTTCGGAGCCAAGATAATGAAAAACTGTTTTTT